The sequence of this TCR beta chain was determined in a study of cytomegalovirus exposure and HLA in healthy donors. 60 Vbeta and 13 Jbeta primers were used in PCR. Using immunoSEQ multiplex PCR, the repertoire was profiled, and TCRdb retains in-frame clones only, with some absent. This table holds about 140,000 clones, roughly 80% found once. The germline gives CDR1 MNHEY, CDR2 SVGAGI. V was cut by 5 bases and J by 1 base, with 8 bases left in between. This CDR3 has 13 amino acids. Study results and caveats: Indistinguishable V segments, including TRBV6-2 and TRBV6-3, were excluded. Most TCR sequences showed up rarely, but some public TCRs showed up in many donors. A few CMV-associated chains proved CMV antigen-specific in vitro.

Concerning this clone itself: What it recognizes is unknown.

Sequences were obtained from PBMCs. The clonotype originates from a woman in her forties or fifties in good health and CMV-seronegative. V and J are TRBV6-5 and TRBJ1-1, with D unresolved. The CDR3 spells CASSIYRNTEAFF. The CDR3 DNA is TGTGCCAGCAGTATCTACAGGAACACTGAAGCTTTCTTT.